This T cell receptor beta chain is from a study of Graves' ophthalmopathy and Graves' hyperthyroidism (dated by TCRdb to the late 2010s). As for the study more broadly: Hyperthyroidism was defined as stable when no progression to ophthalmopathy occurred within 18 months of follow-up. The study used signatures of the TCR beta repertoire to tell Graves' ophthalmopathy apart from Graves' hyperthyroidism and to predict which patients would progress to ophthalmopathy. T-cell repertoires of thyroid tissue and blood were compared in about six hyperthyroidism patients. To explore V-J signatures that separate ophthalmopathy from hyperthyroidism, a discovery set of 95 to 100 patients was enrolled, consisting of 40 to 45 with ophthalmopathy and about 60 with stable hyperthyroidism. After sampling, hyperthyroidism patients received methimazole starting at 30 mg daily, and ophthalmopathy patients received high-dose intravenous methylprednisolone. The independent validation cohort included 18 to 20 hyperthyroidism patients plus 17 patients who later progressed from hyperthyroidism to ophthalmopathy. In total, some 140 blood samples were TCR-sequenced: around 42 ophthalmopathy, about 75 hyperthyroidism and about 17 hyperthyroidism-to-ophthalmopathy patients. The paper as a whole reports these results and caveats: In cross-validation, the 13-signature model distinguished ophthalmopathy from stable hyperthyroidism with approximately 88% sensitivity and around 82% specificity, and in the test set the corresponding values were roughly 80% and 75%. Most expanded thyroid clonotypes with frequency above 0.001 were also detected in blood, suggesting blood repertoires may reflect the thyroid immune response. In validation, the model predicted ophthalmopathy progression with more than 55% sensitivity and approximately 72% specificity; eleven to twelve predicted patients were CT-confirmed with GO in a median of about 6.2 months. Sample size was not predetermined statistically, and investigators were not blinded to group allocation.

Patients with hyperthyroidism were aged 18 to 65 years, had been newly diagnosed, and had a disease duration of less than 2 months. Patients were excluded if they had other autoimmune diseases, uncontrolled infections, pregnancy or lactation. Clinical symptoms, serum thyroxine, TRAb, thyroid ultrasound and orbital computed tomography were used for diagnosis. Total RNA was extracted with Trizol reagent and quality-checked on an Agilent 2100 Bioanalyzer. For repertoire sequencing, the TCR beta CDR3 regions were amplified from RNA transcripts. HTBI primers and the Qiagen OneStep RT-PCR kit were used in a first-round RT-PCR, which was followed by a second-round multiplex PCR, size selection and purification. Sequencing of the libraries was carried out on an Illumina HiSeq2000 in paired-end mode with 100 bp reads. For the original study's pipeline: SOAPnuke was used to process the reads, throwing out any read that had adapters, had uncalled bases, had a mean Phred below 15, or lacked an exact constant-primer or identifier match. COPE v1.2.5 was used to merge high-quality paired reads. Each unique nucleotide sequence was treated as a clonotype, and MiTCR v1.1 was used to align the clonotypes to the IMGT TRB V, D and J references. The analysis was limited to V-J combinations with a frequency above 0.0001, which together covered just over 98% of the repertoires. For each V-J combination, a TCR clonal expansion and chaos score was defined as the ratio of F50 clonal expansion to chaos observed in the TCRdist matrix. Welch's t-statistics and random forest were used to narrow the features down to 13 V-J combinations, which were then fed into a naive Bayes classifier. The Morisita-Horn index was used to measure how similar the thyroid and blood repertoires were. Using fastp trimming at Q25 and MiXCR clonotype assembly, TCRdb reanalyzed the public sequencing data and kept in-frame beta chains. Here each entry gathers all rows of one CDR3 protein and keeps the most common genes and DNA. The V and J calls and clone size come from TCRdb's table, not from the authors' own analysis. A total of around 1,200,000 distinct CDR3 sequences appear in this sample, about 36% of them only once. The ten largest clonotypes hold 11% of the sample.

Concerning this clonotype itself: Which antigen it targets is not known. The record has no base qualities; no much larger clone is one base away.

From the cysteine through the phenylalanine, the CDR3 covers 13 amino acids. CDR3 DNA is the only sequence kept; it has 39 bases, read in frame from the first base. According to the germline V gene, CDR1 reads SGDLS and CDR2 reads YYNGEE. V gives up 5 bases and J gives up 4 bases, and the segment between their germline ends measures 13 bases. This chain joins TRBV9 to TRBJ2-7, with TRBD1 as a weak D call on 5 bases. The sequence derives from an adult man with Graves' hyperthyroidism. Sequencing used peripheral blood or thyroid tissue (not recorded which). The CDR3 reads as follows: CASSSAGQYEQYF. The sequenced DNA: TGTGCCAGCAGTTCGGCAGGGCAGTACGAGCAGTACTTC.